The count of the clone carrying this T cell receptor (beta chain) is one. Its antigen remains unidentified. This sample is drawn from a study of cytomegalovirus exposure and HLA in healthy donors. Findings of the study overall: As was reported, the HLA-A and HLA-B alleles of most subjects were accurately predicted from TCR beta sequences. Later, an analysis found that common viral pathogens appeared to be linked with several of the most significant clusters. Donor immune exposure was known only as CMV serostatus.

Trimming removed 3 bases from V and 7 bases from J, with 16 bases in between. The CDR3 has 15 amino acids. Per germline, CDR1 SGHDN and CDR2 FVKESK. The study ran its PCR with 60 Vbeta and 13 Jbeta primers. The assay was immunoSEQ multiplex PCR, and TCRdb's table has in-frame clones only and misses some. This repertoire shows approximately 210,000 clones, 81% found once; its top ten account for 1.5% to 2%. The V gene is TRBV14, the J gene TRBJ2-4, with TRBD2 as a possible D gene (6 bases). This TCR derives from a man aged 18 to 35 in good health and CMV-seronegative. The sequenced sample was PBMCs. Here the CDR3 reads CASSQFEGLDNIQYF. For the CDR3, the DNA is TGTGCCAGCAGCCAGTTCGAGGGACTGGATAACATTCAGTACTTC. Together with reference TRBV14 and TRBJ2-4, the CDR3 gives the full variable domain: EAGVTQFPSHSVIEKGQTVTLRCDPISGHDNLYWYRRVMGKEIKFLLHFVKESKQDESGMPNNRFLAERTGGTYSTLKVQPAELEDSGVYFCASSQFEGLDNIQYFGAGTRLSVL.